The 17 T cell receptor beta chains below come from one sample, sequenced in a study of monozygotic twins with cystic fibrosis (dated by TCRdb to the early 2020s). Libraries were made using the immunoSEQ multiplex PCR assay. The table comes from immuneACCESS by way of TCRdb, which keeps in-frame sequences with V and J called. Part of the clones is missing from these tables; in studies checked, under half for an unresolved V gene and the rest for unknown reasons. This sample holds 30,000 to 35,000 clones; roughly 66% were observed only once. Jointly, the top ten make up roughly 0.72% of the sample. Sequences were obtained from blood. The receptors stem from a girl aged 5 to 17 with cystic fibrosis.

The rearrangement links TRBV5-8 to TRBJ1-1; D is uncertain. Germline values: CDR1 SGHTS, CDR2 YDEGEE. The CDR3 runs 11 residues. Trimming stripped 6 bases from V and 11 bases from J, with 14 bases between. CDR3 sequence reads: CASTSALLAFF. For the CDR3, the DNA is TGTGCCAGCACCTCTGCCTTGTTGGCTTTCTTT.

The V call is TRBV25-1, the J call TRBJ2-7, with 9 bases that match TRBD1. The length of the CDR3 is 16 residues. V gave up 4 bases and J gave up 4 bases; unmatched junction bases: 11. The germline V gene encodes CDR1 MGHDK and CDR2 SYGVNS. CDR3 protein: CASSAGQGFQKYEQYF. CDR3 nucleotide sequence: TGTGCCAGCAGTGCGGGACAGGGATTTCAGAAATACGAGCAGTACTTC.

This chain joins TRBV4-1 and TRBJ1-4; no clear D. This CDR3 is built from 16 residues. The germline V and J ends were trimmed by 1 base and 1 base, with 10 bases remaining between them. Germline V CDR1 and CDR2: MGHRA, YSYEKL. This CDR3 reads CASSQVGSGTNEKLFF. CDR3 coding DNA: TGCGCCAGCAGCCAAGTCGGCAGTGGAACTAATGAAAAACTGTTTTTT.

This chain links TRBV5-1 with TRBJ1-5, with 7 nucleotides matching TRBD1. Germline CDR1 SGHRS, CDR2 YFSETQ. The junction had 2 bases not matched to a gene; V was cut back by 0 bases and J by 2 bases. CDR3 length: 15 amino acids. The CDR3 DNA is TGCGCCAGCAGCTTGGGGACAGGCCGCAATCAGCCCCAGCATTTT. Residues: CASSLGTGRNQPQHF.

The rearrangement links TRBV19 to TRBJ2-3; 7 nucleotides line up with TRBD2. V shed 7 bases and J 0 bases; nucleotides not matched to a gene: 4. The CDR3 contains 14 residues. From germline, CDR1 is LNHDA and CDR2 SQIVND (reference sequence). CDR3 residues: CASKLAHSTDTQYF. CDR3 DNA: TGTGCCAGTAAACTAGCGCACAGCACAGATACGCAGTATTTT.

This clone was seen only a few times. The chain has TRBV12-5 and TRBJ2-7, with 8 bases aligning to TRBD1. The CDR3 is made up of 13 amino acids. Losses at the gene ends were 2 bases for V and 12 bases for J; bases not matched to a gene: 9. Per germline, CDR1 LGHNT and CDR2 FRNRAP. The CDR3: CASGLSLTDRAYF. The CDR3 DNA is TGTGCTAGTGGTTTGTCCCTCACGGACAGGGCGTACTTC. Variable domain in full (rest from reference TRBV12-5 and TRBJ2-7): DARVTQTPRHKVTEMGQEVTMRCQPILGHNTVFWYRQTMMQGLELLAYFRNRAPLDDSGMPKDRFSAEMPDATLATLKIQPSEPRDSAVYFCASGLSLTDRAYFGPGTRLTVT.

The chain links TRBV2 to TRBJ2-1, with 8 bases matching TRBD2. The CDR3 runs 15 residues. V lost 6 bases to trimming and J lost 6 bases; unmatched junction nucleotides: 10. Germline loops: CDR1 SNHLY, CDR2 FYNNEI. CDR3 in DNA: TGTGCCAGCAGCTCCCTTGCGGGAGGTACCAATGAGCAGTTCTTC. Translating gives CASSSLAGGTNEQFF.

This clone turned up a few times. As DNA, the CDR3 is TGTGCCAGCAGTAAAGGACTACTCAAGGGCTCCTACGAGCAGTACTTC. Amino acid sequence: CASSKGLLKGSYEQYF. The chain carries TRBV2 and TRBJ2-7; D may be TRBD2 (6 bases). The V and J ends lost 5 bases and 0 bases respectively, with 17 bases between them. This CDR3 contains 16 residues. Germline CDR1 and CDR2: SNHLY and FYNNEI.

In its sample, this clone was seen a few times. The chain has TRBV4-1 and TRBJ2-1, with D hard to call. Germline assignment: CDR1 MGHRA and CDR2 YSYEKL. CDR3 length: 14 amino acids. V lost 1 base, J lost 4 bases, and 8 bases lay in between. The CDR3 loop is CASSQVGVYNEQFF. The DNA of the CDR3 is TGCGCCAGCAGCCAAGTAGGCGTATACAATGAGCAGTTCTTC.

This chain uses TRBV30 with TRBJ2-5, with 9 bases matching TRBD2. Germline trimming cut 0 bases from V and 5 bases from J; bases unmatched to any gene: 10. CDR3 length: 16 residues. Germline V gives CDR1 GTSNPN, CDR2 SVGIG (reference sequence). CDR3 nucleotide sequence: TGTGCCTGGAGTGTACTGACTAGCGGTTTTCGGGAGACCCAGTACTTC. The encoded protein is CAWSVLTSGFRETQYF.

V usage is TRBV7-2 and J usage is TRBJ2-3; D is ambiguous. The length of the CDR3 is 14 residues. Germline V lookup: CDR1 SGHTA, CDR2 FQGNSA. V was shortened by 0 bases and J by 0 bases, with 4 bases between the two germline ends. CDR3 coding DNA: TGTGCCAGCAGCTTAGCGTGGAGCACAGATACGCAGTATTTT. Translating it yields CASSLAWSTDTQYF.

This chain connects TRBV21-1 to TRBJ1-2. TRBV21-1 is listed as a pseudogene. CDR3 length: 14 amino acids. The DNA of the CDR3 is TGTGCCAGCAGCTCGAGCGAGGAGGTCTATGGCTACACCTTC. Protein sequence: CASSSSEEVYGYTF.

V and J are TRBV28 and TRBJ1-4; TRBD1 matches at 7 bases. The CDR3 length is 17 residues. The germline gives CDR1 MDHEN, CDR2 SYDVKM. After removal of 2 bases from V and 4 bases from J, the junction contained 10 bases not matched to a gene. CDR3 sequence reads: CASSLHPDRRDNEKLFF. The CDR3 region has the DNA TGTGCCAGCAGTTTACATCCGGACAGGCGGGATAATGAAAAACTGTTTTTT.

The CDR3 sequence: CASSITFSDSMNNEQFF. CDR3 in DNA: TGTGCCAGTAGTATTACTTTCTCGGACTCAATGAACAATGAGCAGTTCTTC. V gene TRBV19 combines with J gene TRBJ2-1; D perhaps matches TRBD2 (5 bases). Germline lookup yields CDR1 LNHDA and CDR2 SQIVND (reference sequence). The V gene lost 3 bases and the J gene lost 5 bases, with 20 bases spanning the gap. There are 17 residues in the CDR3.

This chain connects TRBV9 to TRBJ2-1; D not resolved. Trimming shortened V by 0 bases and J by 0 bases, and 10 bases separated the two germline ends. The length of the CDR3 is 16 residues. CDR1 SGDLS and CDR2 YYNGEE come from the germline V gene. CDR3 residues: CASSVAGRSSYNEQFF. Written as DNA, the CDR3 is TGTGCCAGCAGCGTAGCGGGCAGGAGCTCCTACAATGAGCAGTTCTTC.

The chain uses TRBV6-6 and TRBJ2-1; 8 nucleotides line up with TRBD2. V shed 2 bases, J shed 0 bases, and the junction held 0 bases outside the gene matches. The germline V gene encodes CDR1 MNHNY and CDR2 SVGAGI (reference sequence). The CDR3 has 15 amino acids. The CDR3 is CASSYAGGSYNEQFF. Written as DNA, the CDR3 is TGTGCCAGCAGTTACGCGGGAGGCTCCTACAATGAGCAGTTCTTC.

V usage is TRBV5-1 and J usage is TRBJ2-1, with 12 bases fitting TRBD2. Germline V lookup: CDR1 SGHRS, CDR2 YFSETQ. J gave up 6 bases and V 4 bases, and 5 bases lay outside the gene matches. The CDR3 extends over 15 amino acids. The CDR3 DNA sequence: TGCGCCAGCAGCCCTGGACTAGCGGGGTCCAATGAGCAGTTCTTC. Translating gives CASSPGLAGSNEQFF.